The 26 T cell receptor beta chains given below trace back to one sample, sequenced in a study of shared clonotypes between healthy human individuals (dated by TCRdb to between 2020 and 2021). The method was the immunoSEQ multiplex PCR assay. TCRdb mirrors the immuneACCESS table, restricted to in-frame sequences. Some clones are absent from its copies; in checked studies, under half trace to an unresolved V gene, and the reason for the others is unknown. The sample contains about 610,000 clones, 90% to 97% of them found a single time. Jointly, the top ten make up 0.11% of the sample. For the CD8 naive samples, CD45RO-negative cells were positively selected for CCR7, yielding a CD45RA+CCR7+ population from which TemRA cells were excluded. Specimen: naive CD8+ T cells sorted from blood. What the cell subset or site label conveys for this sample: CD45RA+CCR7+. The receptors were gathered from a woman aged 25 to 39 in good health.

J is TRBJ2-7 and V is TRBV2; 7 positions match TRBD1. The germline gives CDR1 SNHLY, CDR2 FYNNEI. This CDR3 is 12 amino acids long. Trimming removed 7 bases from V and 3 bases from J; junction bases left unmatched: 3. The CDR3: CASTRDSYEQYF. The CDR3 coding sequence is TGTGCCAGCACCCGGGACAGCTACGAGCAGTACTTC.

The V call is TRBV4-2, the J call TRBJ1-4; D unresolved. The CDR3 is 16 residues long. CDR1 and CDR2 from the germline V gene are LGHNA and YNFKEQ. V lost 0 bases and J lost 0, with 8 bases in between. The CDR3 sequence is CASSQEGNPTNEKLFF. The CDR3 DNA reads TGTGCCAGCAGCCAAGAAGGCAACCCAACTAATGAAAAACTGTTTTTT.

The chain joins TRBV2 to TRBJ2-3, with 10 bases identical to TRBD2. This CDR3 is built from 15 residues. V lost 3 bases to trimming and J lost 3 bases; unmatched junction nucleotides: 3. The germline V gene has CDR1 SNHLY and CDR2 FYNNEI. CDR3 residues: CASSDGTSDTDTQYF. In nucleotides, the CDR3 is TGTGCCAGCAGTGACGGGACTAGCGATACAGATACGCAGTATTTT.

As regards this clone: Other DNA sequences in this specimen translate into the identical CDR3. V and J are TRBV5-4 and TRBJ1-1, with D hard to call. V lost 0 bases, J lost 7 bases, and 4 bases lay in between. Looked up from germline, CDR1 is SGHNT and CDR2 is YYREEE (reference sequence). This CDR3 has 11 residues. CDR3 nucleotide sequence: TGTGCCAGCAGCTTGGTGGGTGAAGCTTTCTTT. Protein sequence: CASSLVGEAFF. The full variable domain, in which reference TRBV5-4 and TRBJ1-1 provide the parts outside the CDR3, is ETGVTQSPTHLIKTRGQQVTLRCSSQSGHNTVSWYQQALGQGPQFIFQYYREEENGRGNFPPRFSGLQFPNYSSELNVNALELDDSALYLCASSLVGEAFFGQGTRLTVV.

CDR3 amino acids: CASSLGQSYEQYF. The CDR3 DNA is TGCGCCAGCAGCTTAGGTCAGAGTTACGAGCAGTACTTC. The gene calls are TRBV5-1 and TRBJ2-5; D gene unclear. The end of the DNA fits TRBJ2-7 better, so the J call may be wrong. Germline loops: CDR1 SGHRS, CDR2 YFSETQ. The CDR3 spans 13 residues.

The rearrangement joins TRBV28 to TRBJ1-1; possible D gene TRBD1, 6 bases. Trimming removed 5 bases at V and 4 bases at J, with 14 bases between. The length of the CDR3 is 14 residues. Germline lookup yields CDR1 MDHEN and CDR2 SYDVKM. The CDR3 bases are TGTGCCAGCAGTCCGTACAGGGTGGTCACTGAAGCTTTCTTT. Residues: CASSPYRVVTEAFF.

The gene calls are TRBV14 and TRBJ2-1; D not resolved. The germline V gene has CDR1 SGHDN and CDR2 FVKESK. The germline V and J ends were trimmed by 6 bases and 2 bases, with 17 bases remaining between them. CDR3 length equals 16 residues. The CDR3 DNA sequence: TGTGCCAGCAGGCAATCGGGCGAGTCGCCCTACAATGAGCAGTTCTTC. Translating gives CASRQSGESPYNEQFF.

CDR3 amino acids: CASSPTSGRDYEQYF. In DNA form, the CDR3 reads TGTGCCAGCAGTCCTACTAGCGGGAGAGACTACGAGCAGTACTTC. V usage is TRBV6-1 and J usage is TRBJ2-7, with 11 bases aligning to TRBD2. The CDR3 covers 15 residues. Germline V gene lookup returns CDR1 MNHNS and CDR2 SASEGT. With 5 bases clipped from V and 3 bases from J, the junction kept 6 bases outside the gene matches.

V gene TRBV27 combines with J gene TRBJ2-7; D is possibly TRBD1 (6 bases). Trimming stripped 7 bases from V and 0 bases from J, with 19 bases between. The CDR3 has 16 amino acids. From germline, CDR1 is MNHEY and CDR2 SMNVEV (reference sequence). CDR3 nucleotide sequence: TGTGCCAGCACCCTAAGCCCAGGGGCTCCCTCCTACGAGCAGTACTTC. Translation gives CASTLSPGAPSYEQYF.

This chain joins TRBV15 and TRBJ1-2; 10 bases match TRBD1. Trimming cost V 4 bases and J 4 bases; bases outside gene matches: 9. Looked up from germline, CDR1 is LNHNV and CDR2 is YYDKDF (reference sequence). This CDR3 region has 16 residues. The CDR3 DNA reads TGTGCCACCAGCATAGGACAGGGGGTTCTGAGCTATGGCTACACCTTC. Its protein product is CATSIGQGVLSYGYTF.

The rearrangement joins TRBV6-1 to TRBJ1-5; 10 nucleotides agree with TRBD1. CDR3 length: 15 residues. Trimming cost V 5 bases and J 5 bases; bases outside gene matches: 6. The germline V gene has CDR1 MNHNS and CDR2 SASEGT. Here the CDR3 reads CASSPTGGGYQPQHF. Here the CDR3 DNA reads TGTGCCAGCAGTCCGACAGGGGGCGGGTATCAGCCCCAGCATTTT.

This rearrangement joins TRBV18 to TRBJ2-6; D might be TRBD1 (5 bases). This CDR3 has 16 residues. The germline CDR1 and CDR2 sequences are KGHSH and LQKENI. V lost 0 bases to trimming and J lost 4 bases, with 10 bases between them. In DNA form, the CDR3 reads TGTGCCAGCTCACCACCGAAGGGGTCCGGGGCCAACGTCCTGACTTTC. It encodes CASSPPKGSGANVLTF.

V usage is TRBV6-6 and J usage is TRBJ1-2; no definite D call. CDR3 length: 13 residues. From germline, CDR1 is MNHNY and CDR2 SVGAGI (reference sequence). V lost 0 bases and J 8 bases, leaving 10 bases between the germline ends. In DNA form, the CDR3 reads TGTGCCAGCAGTTACTCGGAGGTTTGGGGCTACACCTTC. It codes for CASSYSEVWGYTF.

On this clone itself: This same CDR3 is encoded by further DNA sequences in the sample. The rearrangement uses TRBV4-1 and TRBJ1-5; D possibly corresponds to TRBD1 (6 bases). The CDR3 extends over 15 amino acids. V was cut by 1 base and J by 1 base, with 8 bases left in between. CDR1 and CDR2 (germline): MGHRA, YSYEKL. The CDR3 DNA sequence: TGCGCCAGCAGCCAAGGGACAGTGAGCAATCAGCCCCAGCATTTT. Translation: CASSQGTVSNQPQHF.

This rearrangement joins TRBV29-1 to TRBJ2-7; 9 bases are shared with TRBD2. J gave up 2 bases and V 3 bases, and 17 bases lay outside the gene matches. CDR1 SQVTM and CDR2 ANQGSEA come from the germline V gene. The CDR3 spans 18 residues. The CDR3 loop reads CSVEGLASGTRGAYEQYF. Written as DNA, the CDR3 is TGCAGCGTTGAGGGTTTGGCTAGCGGGACCCGGGGGGCCTACGAGCAGTACTTC.

This chain joins TRBV11-2 and TRBJ1-2; the D is unclear. There are 14 residues in the CDR3. Germline assignment: CDR1 SGHAT and CDR2 FQNNGV. The ends were cut back, 1 base at V and 5 bases at J, with 11 bases in the middle. In DNA form, the CDR3 reads TGTGCCAGCAGCTTAGTTACGACTGGTTATGGCTACACCTTC. Translated: CASSLVTTGYGYTF.

The rearrangement links TRBV25-1 to TRBJ2-2; 8 bases agree with TRBD2. The CDR3 is 16 residues long. The V and J ends lost 0 bases and 4 bases, in that order; junction bases with no gene match: 4. CDR1 and CDR2 (germline): MGHDK, SYGVNS. The CDR3 sequence: CASSEYGREVTGELFF. In DNA form, the CDR3 reads TGTGCCAGCAGTGAATATGGGCGGGAGGTCACCGGGGAGCTGTTTTTT.

The gene calls are TRBV27 and TRBJ1-5; D is unclear. CDR3 length equals 14 residues. CDR1 MNHEY and CDR2 SMNVEV come from the germline V gene (reference sequence). V was clipped by 3 bases and J by 3 bases, with 9 bases between them. The chain's CDR3 is CASSFNGPNQPQHF. The CDR3 coding sequence is TGTGCCAGCAGTTTCAACGGTCCCAATCAGCCCCAGCATTTT.

V and J are TRBV5-1 and TRBJ2-1; tentatively, D is TRBD1 (6 bases). CDR1 SGHRS and CDR2 YFSETQ come from the germline V gene. CDR3 length: 14 residues. The V end was cut by 3 bases, the J end by 3 bases, with 10 bases between. The CDR3 bases are TGCGCCAGCAGCTGGACAGCGCACTACAATGAGCAGTTCTTC. Its translation is CASSWTAHYNEQFF.

This chain uses TRBV7-9 with TRBJ2-7; TRBD2 aligns across 11 bases. Germline CDR1 and CDR2: SEHNR and FQNEAQ (reference sequence). The ends lost 4 bases at V and 4 bases at J; junction bases unmatched: 9. CDR3 size: 16 residues. Here the CDR3 DNA reads TGTGCCAGCAGCTCAGAAACTAGCGGGAGTAGGTACGAGCAGTACTTC. This sequence encodes CASSSETSGSRYEQYF.

This clone was counted a single time. The chain joins TRBV19 to TRBJ2-7, with 9 bases fitting TRBD1. Looked up from germline, CDR1 is LNHDA and CDR2 is SQIVND (reference sequence). The CDR3 sequence is 13 residues long. Trimming cost V 6 bases and J 2 bases; bases outside gene matches: 2. DNA for the CDR3: TGTGCCAGTAGGGGACAGGGTACCTACGAGCAGTACTTC. Its protein is CASRGQGTYEQYF.

This chain links TRBV27 with TRBJ2-1, with 7 bases that match TRBD2. The CDR3 covers 16 residues. Looked up from germline, CDR1 is MNHEY and CDR2 is SMNVEV (reference sequence). V shed 5 bases, J shed 0 bases, and the junction held 7 bases outside the gene matches. The CDR3 reads CASSRTLAVSYNEQFF. CDR3 DNA sequence: TGTGCCAGCAGTCGAACTCTAGCGGTCTCCTACAATGAGCAGTTCTTC.

The J gene is TRBJ1-1, the V gene TRBV10-3, with 7 bases that match TRBD1. Trimming cost V 0 bases and J 7 bases; bases outside gene matches: 11. The germline gives CDR1 ENHRY, CDR2 SYGVKD. The CDR3 runs 16 residues. The CDR3 DNA reads as TGTGCCATCAGTGAGTCAGCAGGGGAGAGGGGGCTTGAAGCTTTCTTT. Translation gives CAISESAGERGLEAFF.

The chain combines TRBV4-1 with TRBJ2-7; 12 bases agree with TRBD2. Unmatched junction bases numbered 1, after V lost 3 bases and J lost 1 base. The CDR3 has 15 amino acids. Germline CDR1 MGHRA, CDR2 YSYEKL. As DNA, the CDR3 is TGCGCCAGCAGCCACGGACTAGCGGGATCCTACGAGCAGTACTTC. Amino acids: CASSHGLAGSYEQYF.

The CDR3 reads CASSPFMDWGDYEQFF. In DNA, the CDR3 is TGTGCCAGCAGTCCATTCATGGACTGGGGCGACTATGAGCAGTTCTTC. The V gene is TRBV27, the J gene TRBJ2-1; the D call may be TRBD1 or TRBD2 (5 bases each). The CDR3 loop spans 16 amino acids. The V end lost 5 bases, the J end lost 8 bases, and 22 bases lay between the germline ends. Germline values: CDR1 MNHEY, CDR2 SMNVEV (reference sequence).

The V call is TRBV2, the J call TRBJ1-5; TRBD1 agrees at 7 bases. J gave up 4 bases and V 10 bases, and 10 bases lay outside the gene matches. Germline V gives CDR1 SNHLY, CDR2 FYNNEI. The CDR3 is made up of 14 amino acids. CDR3 amino acids: CAIQRTGTNQPQHF. CDR3 bases: TGTGCCATCCAACGGACAGGAACTAATCAGCCCCAGCATTTT.